The 14 T cell receptor beta chains below come from one sample, sequenced in a study of T cell repertoires in cytomegalovirus infection. Using its own MiXCR run on the reads, TCRdb lists one record per CDR3 protein. The repertoire includes just under 300,000 distinct CDR3 sequences, 9.6% of them detected once, and around 2.5% sits in the top ten. The material sequenced was PBMCs. The receptors here all came from a human donor in good health (CMV status not recorded). Some clones in this sample may be carry-over from other donors' samples.

The chain links TRBV5-5 to TRBJ2-1; D is undetermined. V dropped 0 bases and J dropped 1 base, with 11 bases sitting between them. Germline V CDR1 and CDR2: SGHKS, YYEKEE (reference sequence). The CDR3 length is 16 residues. The CDR3, as DNA: TGTGCCAGCAGCTTGGCTGGCGGTAGATCCTACAATGAGCAGTTCTTC. This codes for CASSLAGGRSYNEQFF.

This clonotype was seen ten or more times. The chain has TRBV28 and TRBJ2-5; the match to TRBD2 covers 7 bases. Germline-derived CDR1 and CDR2 are MDHEN and SYDVKM. The CDR3 runs to 15 residues. The V and J ends lost 5 bases and 1 base, in that order; junction bases with no gene match: 7. The CDR3 bases are TGTGCCAGCAGTCCCCTCGGGGGGTCCCAAGAGACCCAGTACTTC. Its translation: CASSPLGGSQETQYF.

At least ten counts were recorded for this clonotype. The gene calls are TRBV7-2 and TRBJ1-2, with D uncertain. Trimming took 2 bases from V and 6 from J, leaving 19 bases between them. CDR1 SGHTA and CDR2 FQGNSA come from the germline V gene. The CDR3 runs 16 residues. The DNA for the CDR3 is TGTGCCAGCAGCTTAAGGGCCCCCGACCGTGTGGATGGCTACACCTTC. Translation gives CASSLRAPDRVDGYTF. The full variable domain, with the rest looked up from reference TRBV7-2 and TRBJ1-2, is GAGVSQSPSNKVTEKGKDVELRCDPISGHTALYWYRQSLGQGLEFLIYFQGNSAPDKSGLPSDRFSAERTGGSVSTLTIQRTQQEDSAVYLCASSLRAPDRVDGYTFGSGTRLTVV.

This clonotype has ten or more counts. This chain joins TRBV20-1 and TRBJ1-2, with 9 bases lining up with TRBD1. This CDR3 has 16 residues. Germline V lookup: CDR1 DFQATT, CDR2 SNEGSKA (reference sequence). Unmatched junction bases numbered 16, after V lost 5 bases and J lost 6 bases. The DNA of the CDR3 is TGCAGTGCTGGAAGACGGGACAGGGCGGGGATGGATGGCTACACCTTC. It is translated as CSAGRRDRAGMDGYTF.

Ten or more counts support this clonotype. J is TRBJ2-1 and V is TRBV7-9, with 11 bases matching TRBD2. The V gene end was trimmed by 3 bases and the J gene end by 4 bases; junction bases not matched to a gene: 2. Germline loops: CDR1 SEHNR, CDR2 FQNEAQ (reference sequence). The CDR3 contains 15 residues. The CDR3 bases are TGTGCCAGCAGCTTGGGACTAGCGGTTTACAATGAGCAGTTCTTC. Translating gives CASSLGLAVYNEQFF.

This chain links TRBV19 with TRBJ2-2, with 10 bases that match TRBD2. J gave up 7 bases and V 2 bases, and 10 bases lay outside the gene matches. This CDR3 has 17 amino acids. Germline V gene lookup returns CDR1 LNHDA and CDR2 SQIVND (reference sequence). CDR3 loop: CASSISSGGPRGGELFF. In DNA, the CDR3 is TGTGCCAGTAGTATATCTAGCGGGGGACCCCGTGGCGGGGAGCTGTTTTTT.

This clonotype was seen repeatedly, ten times or more. The V call is TRBV7-2, the J call TRBJ2-5; TRBD2 matches 7 bases. The germline CDR1 and CDR2 sequences are SGHTA and FQGNSA. The CDR3 spans 14 residues. V gave up 8 bases and J gave up 0 bases; unmatched junction bases: 6. The CDR3 loop reads CASGLADYQETQYF. The CDR3 DNA is TGTGCCAGCGGGCTAGCGGACTACCAAGAGACCCAGTACTTC.

This clonotype came up many times. The J gene is TRBJ1-5, the V gene TRBV7-9, with 8 bases fitting TRBD1. The CDR3 length is 16 residues. CDR1 SEHNR and CDR2 FQNEAQ come from the germline V gene (reference sequence). The V gene end was trimmed by 7 bases and the J gene end by 2 bases; junction bases not matched to a gene: 10. The CDR3 is CASTYDQGAGNQPQHF. The CDR3 DNA follows: TGTGCCAGCACGTATGACCAGGGGGCCGGCAATCAGCCCCAGCATTTT.

This clonotype appeared many times. The chain is built from TRBV20-1 and TRBJ2-7; 8 bases line up with TRBD1. Germline lookup yields CDR1 DFQATT and CDR2 SNEGSKA (reference sequence). Trimming at V came to 3 bases and at J to 2 bases, leaving 6 bases not matched to a gene. CDR3 size: 14 residues. The CDR3 here is CSASVGQGPYEQYF. The CDR3 coding sequence is TGCAGTGCTAGCGTAGGACAGGGTCCCTACGAGCAGTACTTC.

In this sample, this clonotype turned up many times. This chain links TRBV7-9 with TRBJ1-1; 8 nucleotides agree with TRBD1. CDR3 size: 15 residues. Germline lookup yields CDR1 SEHNR and CDR2 FQNEAQ (reference sequence). Trimming cost V 5 bases and J 3 bases; bases outside gene matches: 8. CDR3 sequence reads: CASSTLRGPDTEAFF. CDR3 bases: TGTGCCAGCAGCACACTCAGGGGGCCCGACACTGAAGCTTTCTTT. The complete variable domain, with remaining parts taken from reference TRBV7-9 and TRBJ1-1, reads DTGVSQNPRHKITKRGQNVTFRCDPISEHNRLYWYRQTLGQGPEFLTYFQNEAQLEKSRLLSDRFSAERPKGSFSTLEIQRTEQGDSAMYLCASSTLRGPDTEAFFGQGTRLTVV.

This clonotype was seen a handful of times. The rearrangement joins TRBV5-1 to TRBJ2-1, with 8 nucleotides matching TRBD2. Trimming cost V 0 bases and J 5 bases; bases outside gene matches: 4. The CDR3 has 15 amino acids. Germline lookup yields CDR1 SGHRS and CDR2 YFSETQ. The CDR3 DNA follows: TGCGCCAGCAGCTTGGTCGGGGGGGGAAACAATGAGCAGTTCTTC. This codes for CASSLVGGGNNEQFF.

This clonotype occurred many times. CDR3 DNA sequence: TGTGCCAGCAGTTTAAAGAGAAATAATTCACCCCTCCACTTT. It specifies CASSLKRNNSPLHF. The chain couples TRBV12-3 or TRBV12-4 to TRBJ1-6; D ambiguous. The germline V and J ends were trimmed by 2 bases and 5 bases, with 7 bases remaining between them. The CDR3 loop spans 14 amino acids.

The CDR3 sequence: CASSLEGANTEAFF. The CDR3 coding sequence is TGCGCCAGCAGCTTGGAGGGGGCAAACACTGAAGCTTTCTTT. The chain couples TRBV5-1 to TRBJ1-1, with 7 nucleotides matching TRBD1. The CDR3 contains 14 residues. CDR1 and CDR2 from the germline V gene are SGHRS and YFSETQ. Germline trimming cut 0 bases from V and 2 bases from J; bases unmatched to any gene: 1.

In its sample, this clonotype was seen many times. This sequence joins TRBV5-1 and TRBJ2-3; 9 nucleotides agree with TRBD2. The CDR3 consists of 14 residues. V shed 5 bases and J 5 bases; nucleotides not matched to a gene: 6. The germline V gene has CDR1 SGHRS and CDR2 YFSETQ. This CDR3 is CASRMAGGQDTQYF. Written as DNA, the CDR3 is TGCGCCAGCAGGATGGCGGGGGGGCAAGATACGCAGTATTTT.